The following is a T cell receptor (beta chain) sequence with its context. This clone appeared a few times. Its antigen is still unknown. Within one base of it there is no much larger clone, and no base qualities were kept. The trial excluded patients who had a history of autoimmune disease or were on systemic immunosuppression. Peripheral blood for TCR sequencing was drawn from every dose cohort at baseline, at cycle 4 day 1 and at cycle 7 day 1. The samples were drawn from a first-in-human, open-label, multicenter phase I dose-escalation trial of ivuxolimab. Adults with locally advanced or metastatic melanoma, renal cell carcinoma, hepatocellular carcinoma or head and neck squamous cell carcinoma were enrolled in the trial. Before TCR sequencing, CD4+ and CD8+ T cells were separately sorted from peripheral blood. For sequencing of the TCRbeta CDR3 region, genomic DNA was extracted from the sorted cells. TCRbeta CDR3 regions were sequenced using the immunoSEQ Assay. Entries here come from immuneACCESS through TCRdb and include only in-frame sequences with V and J called. Some clones fail to appear in such tables; in the studies checked, an unresolved V gene covers under half of the shortfall, and the cause of the remainder is unknown. The sample records under 55,000 clones, 80% to 90% of which are singletons. Roughly a sixth of the sample is in the top ten clones.

The record originates from a study of OX40 agonist ivuxolimab in advanced cancers. Some background on the complete study: Ivuxolimab was a fully human IgG2 agonistic monoclonal antibody targeting the costimulatory receptor OX40 (CD134). Intravenous ivuxolimab was administered to patients every 2 weeks at six dose levels: 0.01, 0.1, 0.3, 1.5, 3 and 10 mg/kg. Of the approximately 54 patients in dose escalation, about 20 had hepatocellular carcinoma, some 15 had melanoma, 9 had renal cell carcinoma and 9 had head and neck cancer. In the dose-escalation cohort, 75% to 85% of patients were male, and the mean age was 60 years with a range of roughly 23 to 79. Prior anti-PD-1, anti-PD-L1 or anti-CTLA-4 therapy was permitted, and about two fifths of dose-escalation patients had received checkpoint inhibitors. Partial responses occurred in three dose-escalation patients: two with cutaneous melanoma and one with hepatocellular carcinoma. The point of sequencing TCRbeta in the periphery was to test whether ivuxolimab changed TCR sequence diversity and drove clonal T-cell expansion. The paper describes the monotherapy dose-escalation part (N ≈ 51 patients) of the phase I trial of ivuxolimab.

What the work shows at the level of the full study, not this receptor alone: At doses of 0.1 to 3.0 mg/kg, clonal expansion of both CD4+ and CD8+ blood T cells was observed from baseline to week 6. Low levels of normalized T-cell clonal expansion were also seen in some nonresponding patients. The antigen specificity of the peripheral T cells that underwent clonal expansion was not determined. Partial responders in the 0.1-3.0 mg/kg groups had among the lowest normalized peripheral clonal expansion, especially among CD8+ T cells. After ivuxolimab, more expanded clones were found on average in CD8+ T cells than in CD4+ T cells.

According to the germline V gene, CDR1 reads MNHNS and CDR2 reads SASEGT. V is pared back by 6 bases and J by 6 bases, with 3 bases lying between the germline termini. There are 11 amino acids in the CDR3, from cysteine to phenylalanine inclusive. The DNA shown is the 33-base CDR3, in frame from base 1. The chain is encoded by TRBV6-1 joined to TRBJ1-6, with the D gene call left open. The sequence came from an adult with an advanced solid tumor such as melanoma, head and neck, liver or kidney cancer. The sequencing used CD4+ or CD8+ T cells sorted from blood, collected in a trial of the OX40 agonist ivuxolimab. The DNA sequence is TGTGCCAGCAGGATTAATTCACCCCTCCACTTT. Its coded protein is CASRINSPLHF.